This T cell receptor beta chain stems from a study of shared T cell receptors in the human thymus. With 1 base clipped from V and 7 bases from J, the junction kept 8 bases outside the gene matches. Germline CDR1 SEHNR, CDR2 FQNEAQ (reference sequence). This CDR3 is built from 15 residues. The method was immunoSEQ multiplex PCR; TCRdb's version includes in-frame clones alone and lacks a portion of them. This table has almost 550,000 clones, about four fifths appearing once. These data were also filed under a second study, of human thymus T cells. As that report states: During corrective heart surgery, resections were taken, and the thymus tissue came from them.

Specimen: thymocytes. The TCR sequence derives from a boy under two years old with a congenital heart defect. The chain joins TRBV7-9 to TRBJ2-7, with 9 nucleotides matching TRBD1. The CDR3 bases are TGTGCCAGCAGCTTAGGGAGACAGGGGGTTTGGGAGCAGTACTTC. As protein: CASSLGRQGVWEQYF.